What follows are 3 T cell receptor beta chains derived from one specimen sequenced in a study of CD8+ T cells in alopecia areata. Treatment of the sample: oral pan-JAK inhibitor, 5-10 mg twice daily. RNA extraction was followed by reverse transcription into cDNA, which acted as the sequencing template. The method was immunoSEQ multiplex PCR; TCRdb's version includes in-frame clones alone and lacks a portion of them. The sample has roughly 210,000 clones, roughly two fifths seen once; the top ten hold roughly 2.6%. Specimen: CD4+ T cells sorted from blood, collected at approximately week 36, from a patient treated with tofacitinib. Receptors were obtained from a human donor with alopecia areata.

The rearrangement joins TRBV7-9 to TRBJ1-1; D is unresolved. Germline CDR1 is SEHNR and CDR2 is FQNEAQ (reference sequence). Between the trimmed V and J ends, which lost 5 bases and 7 bases, there was a span of 23 bases. This CDR3 comprises 16 residues. CDR3 sequence reads: CASSPGREWGIREAFF. In DNA, the CDR3 is TGTGCCAGCAGCCCCGGGCGGGAGTGGGGAATCCGTGAAGCTTTCTTT.

This clone turned up a few times. The rearrangement uses TRBV13 and TRBJ2-5, with TRBD2 identical over 8 bases. Unmatched junction bases numbered 6, after V lost 7 bases and J lost 5 bases. CDR3 length: 13 amino acids. Germline CDR1 reads PRHDT; CDR2 reads FYEKMQ (reference sequence). The chain's CDR3 is CASKSGRGETQYF. The CDR3 coding sequence is TGTGCCAGCAAGAGCGGGAGAGGGGAGACCCAGTACTTC.

The chain links TRBV7-2 to TRBJ2-3; perhaps TRBD2 as D (5 bases). Trimming took 6 bases from V and 2 from J, leaving 15 bases between them. Germline CDR1 is SGHTA and CDR2 is FQGNSA. This CDR3 region has 15 residues. The CDR3 DNA is TGTGCCAGCAGTGGGAGTGGAGCCCCCACAGATACGCAGTATTTT. This sequence encodes CASSGSGAPTDTQYF.